The clone carrying this TCR beta chain was observed at least ten times. Its antigen is unidentified. This specimen comes from a study of T cells after yellow fever vaccination. Whole-study findings and limits: In FACS-sorted repertoires, abundant clonotypes from the bulk population could appear as contaminants. The booster saw the reappearance of most primary-vaccination clones (nearly 98% CD4, 88% CD8).

Per germline, CDR1 SGHTA and CDR2 FQGNSA. The CDR3 runs 17 residues. V lost 5 bases and J 2 bases, leaving 16 bases between the germline ends. TCRdb reprocessed the 5' RACE reads with MiXCR, giving one entry per CDR3 protein. Counted here are some 350,000 distinct CDR3 sequences, approximately 3.9% occurring once; the ten biggest clones make up less than 25%. The source is a man aged 18 to 29 who received the YFV17D yellow fever vaccine. The sample here was PBMCs, taken 5 days after the yellow fever booster vaccination. This chain connects TRBV7-2 to TRBJ2-6; tentatively, D is TRBD2 (7 bases). The CDR3 here is CASSPRGGRTGANVLTF. The CDR3 DNA follows: TGTGCCAGCAGCCCGAGGGGGGGTCGCACTGGGGCCAACGTCCTGACTTTC.